Following are 26 T cell receptor beta chains from one sample sequenced in a study of T cells after yellow fever vaccination. TCRdb called the 5' RACE reads again in MiXCR, with one record for every CDR3 protein. The sample lists some 390,000 distinct CDR3 sequences; under 7.5% were seen once. The input for sequencing was PBMCs, taken 5 days after the yellow fever booster vaccination. These receptors were taken from a man aged 25-40 years who received the YFV17D yellow fever vaccine.

The rearrangement joins TRBV5-1 to TRBJ2-3; perhaps TRBD2 as D (5 bases). Germline CDR1 is SGHRS and CDR2 is YFSETQ. The CDR3 is 15 residues long. V was shortened by 4 bases and J by 6 bases, with 18 bases between the two germline ends. The chain's CDR3 is CASSDGMASRDTQYF. CDR3 nucleotide sequence: TGCGCCAGCAGCGATGGTATGGCTAGCAGGGATACGCAGTATTTT.

This clonotype appeared many times. CDR3 sequence (DNA): TGCGCCAGCAGCAGAGGGACAGCCTACTACGAGCAGTACTTC. This encodes CASSRGTAYYEQYF. This chain joins TRBV4-3 and TRBJ2-7; 7 bases fit TRBD1. There are 14 residues in the CDR3. Germline V gives CDR1 LGHNA, CDR2 YSLEER. Trimming at V came to 5 bases and at J to 3 bases, leaving 7 bases not matched to a gene.

For the CDR3, the DNA is TGCGCCAGCAGCTCCGGACAGTACTACGAGCAGTACTTC. It translates to CASSSGQYYEQYF. V is TRBV5-1 and J is TRBJ2-7, with a possible D match to TRBD1 (6 bases). In germline, CDR1 is SGHRS, CDR2 YFSETQ. Deletions cut 3 bases from V and 3 bases from J, with 10 bases between. CDR3 size: 13 residues.

The sample holds a few counts of this clonotype. The genes are TRBV4-3 and TRBJ1-4; D gene unclear. Germline V gene sequence: CDR1 LGHNA, CDR2 YSLEER. The CDR3 has 15 amino acids. V lost 0 bases and J lost 4, with 9 bases in between. In nucleotides, the CDR3 is TGCGCCAGCAGCCAAGATCCCAGCGATAATGAAAAACTGTTTTTT. Protein: CASSQDPSDNEKLFF.

This clonotype was seen many times. The chain carries TRBV30 and TRBJ2-7, with D hard to call. The V end was cut by 0 bases, the J end by 3 bases, with 6 bases between. This CDR3 spans 12 amino acids. Germline V gives CDR1 GTSNPN, CDR2 SVGIG (reference sequence). The CDR3 protein is CAWSVYSYEQYF. The CDR3, as DNA: TGTGCCTGGAGTGTTTACAGCTACGAGCAGTACTTC.

This clonotype was observed many times. V gene TRBV20-1 combines with J gene TRBJ1-6; 7 bases agree with TRBD1. The CDR3 consists of 13 residues. V trimming: 3 bases; J trimming: 7 bases; junction bases outside the gene matches: 3. Germline CDR1 is DFQATT and CDR2 is SNEGSKA (reference sequence). The CDR3 protein is CSARGTENSPLHF. In DNA form, the CDR3 reads TGCAGTGCTAGGGGGACAGAGAATTCACCCCTCCACTTT.

This clonotype was observed many times. The rearrangement joins TRBV27 to TRBJ1-2; D is unclear. Germline lookup yields CDR1 MNHEY and CDR2 SMNVEV (reference sequence). V lost 2 bases and J 6 bases, leaving 13 bases between the germline ends. This CDR3 is 14 amino acids long. The chain's CDR3 is CASSLGGFGDGYTF. For the CDR3, the DNA is TGTGCCAGCAGTTTAGGCGGGTTTGGGGATGGCTACACCTTC.

This chain links TRBV27 with TRBJ2-1; D tentatively fits TRBD1 or TRBD2 (5 bases each). Germline V gene data show CDR1 as MNHEY and CDR2 as SMNVEV (reference sequence). Between the trimmed V and J ends, which lost 3 bases and 2 bases, there was a span of 11 bases. The CDR3 length is 15 residues. Here the CDR3 reads CASSLNPGPYNEQFF. The DNA for the CDR3 is TGTGCCAGCAGTTTGAATCCGGGGCCCTACAATGAGCAGTTCTTC.

V and J are TRBV4-3 and TRBJ2-1; D tentatively fits TRBD1 or TRBD2 (5 bases each). The V end lost 4 bases, the J end lost 8 bases, and 15 bases lay between the germline ends. Germline CDR1 and CDR2: LGHNA and YSLEER. The CDR3 runs to 14 residues. For the CDR3, the DNA is TGCGCCAGCAGCCGGGACCCAAATATCTATGAGCAGTTCTTC. Translated: CASSRDPNIYEQFF.

The gene calls are TRBV30 and TRBJ2-2, with 15 bases aligning to TRBD2. Germline lookup yields CDR1 GTSNPN and CDR2 SVGIG (reference sequence). CDR3 length: 18 amino acids. The trim removed 3 bases at V and 5 bases at J, leaving 10 bases unmatched. CDR3 amino acids: CAWRTRTSGRAWTGELFF. CDR3 DNA sequence: TGTGCCTGGAGGACGCGGACTAGCGGGAGGGCGTGGACCGGGGAGCTGTTTTTT.

This clonotype appeared many times. The chain is built from TRBV3-1 and TRBJ2-1, with D uncertain. The CDR3 extends over 12 amino acids. V was cut by 1 base and J by 10 bases, with 8 bases left in between. Germline CDR1 and CDR2: LGHDT and YNNKEL (reference sequence). Written as DNA, the CDR3 is TGTGCCAGCAGCCAAGTCGGCCGGGAGCAGTTCTTC. Translated: CASSQVGREQFF.

The chain carries TRBV29-1 and TRBJ2-1, with no clear D. Trimming pared 7 bases from V and 8 bases from J, leaving 9 bases between. Germline V lookup: CDR1 SQVTM, CDR2 ANQGSEA. This CDR3 is built from 10 residues. The CDR3 DNA reads TGCAGCGGTGCGAGTTATGAGCAGTTCTTC. Its translation is CSGASYEQFF.

This clonotype has only a few counts. The rearrangement uses TRBV27 and TRBJ2-5; D might be TRBD1 (5 bases). With 1 base removed from V and 7 bases from J, the gap between germline ends came to 13 bases. The germline V gene has CDR1 MNHEY and CDR2 SMNVEV (reference sequence). The CDR3 totals 14 residues. In DNA form, the CDR3 reads TGTGCCAGCAGTTTATTGGCAGGGCCACGGACCCAGTACTTC. It yields the protein CASSLLAGPRTQYF.

This clonotype was seen many times. This chain connects TRBV11-2 to TRBJ2-3; possibly TRBD2 for D (5 bases). This CDR3 contains 15 residues. CDR1 SGHAT and CDR2 FQNNGV come from the germline V gene. The V and J ends lost 0 bases and 4 bases respectively, with 11 bases between them. CDR3 bases: TGTGCCAGCAGCTTAGAGCCCGGGGTTGCAGATACGCAGTATTTT. Translation: CASSLEPGVADTQYF.

The rearrangement joins TRBV3-1 to TRBJ2-2; D remains unclear. CDR3 length: 18 residues. Germline lookup yields CDR1 LGHDT and CDR2 YNNKEL (reference sequence). The V end lost 10 bases, the J end lost 6 bases, and 30 bases lay between the germline ends. The CDR3 DNA reads TGTGCCACCTGCCAAGATCCTATGGCTCGGGCGTCCTCCGGGGAGCTGTTTTTT. Amino acid sequence: CATCQDPMARASSGELFF.

The CDR3 loop reads CASSPNTWGEQYF. As DNA, the CDR3 is TGTGCCAGCAGCCCAAACACCTGGGGGGAGCAGTACTTC. The rearrangement joins TRBV7-9 to TRBJ2-7; D may match TRBD1 or TRBD2 (5 bases each). Per germline, CDR1 SEHNR and CDR2 FQNEAQ (reference sequence). V was cut by 5 bases and J by 7 bases, with 15 bases left in between. The CDR3 is made up of 13 amino acids.

This clonotype was counted many times. The V call is TRBV7-2, the J call TRBJ2-2; tentatively, D is TRBD1 (6 bases). V shed 5 bases and J shed 1 base, with 14 bases lying between them. The CDR3 runs to 16 residues. Looked up from germline, CDR1 is SGHTA and CDR2 is FQGNSA. CDR3 region: CASSDYRAGNTGELFF. CDR3 nucleotides: TGTGCCAGCAGCGACTACAGGGCCGGGAACACCGGGGAGCTGTTTTTT.

This clonotype was recorded a few times. This chain joins TRBV19 and TRBJ2-4; 7 bases are shared with TRBD2. This CDR3 has 15 residues. Losses at the gene ends were 3 bases for V and 7 bases for J; bases not matched to a gene: 9. Germline V lookup: CDR1 LNHDA, CDR2 SQIVND (reference sequence). The CDR3, as DNA: TGTGCCAGTAGTATCAGAGGCGGGAGTTTGAACATTCAGTACTTC. Its protein is CASSIRGGSLNIQYF.

This clonotype was detected a few times. V usage is TRBV5-1 and J usage is TRBJ2-3, with D possibly matching TRBD1 (6 bases). Between the trimmed V and J ends, which lost 4 bases and 1 base, there was a span of 10 bases. The CDR3 contains 14 residues. Germline assignment: CDR1 SGHRS and CDR2 YFSETQ. For the CDR3, the DNA is TGCGCCAGCAGCGCAGGGGCTGGCACAGATACGCAGTATTTT. It translates to CASSAGAGTDTQYF.

This clonotype showed up many times. The gene calls are TRBV5-5 and TRBJ1-3; 7 nucleotides match TRBD1. Losses at the gene ends were 4 bases for V and 4 bases for J; bases not matched to a gene: 8. Per the germline V gene, CDR1 is SGHKS and CDR2 is YYEKEE (reference sequence). The CDR3 spans 15 residues. CDR3 loop: CASSPRTGPGNTIYF. The CDR3 nucleotides read TGTGCCAGCAGCCCACGGACAGGCCCGGGAAACACCATATATTTT.

The chain has TRBV10-1 and TRBJ2-1, with 9 bases identical to TRBD2. Per germline, CDR1 WNHNN and CDR2 SYGVQD (reference sequence). The CDR3 extends over 15 amino acids. V was pared by 1 base and J by 2 bases, with 0 bases of the junction left unmatched. CDR3: CASSELAGAYNEQFF. Here the CDR3 DNA reads TGCGCCAGCAGTGAGTTAGCGGGAGCCTACAATGAGCAGTTCTTC.

A remark on this clonotype: It may be a read error: a sequence one base away is much more abundant. This sequence joins TRBV4-1 and TRBJ2-7; D remains ambiguous. Looked up from germline, CDR1 is MGHRA and CDR2 is YSYEKL. The CDR3 runs to 15 residues. Trimming left V 3 bases short and J 6 bases short, with 18 bases between. In DNA form, the CDR3 reads TGCGCCAGCAGCCACCTGCTAGATCGCCTTCCCGAGCAGTACTTC. Amino acid sequence: CASSHLLDRLPEQYF.

This clonotype was seen at least ten times. The J gene is TRBJ2-7, the V gene TRBV28; TRBD2 agrees at 8 bases. Looked up from germline, CDR1 is MDHEN and CDR2 is SYDVKM. This CDR3 spans 16 amino acids. V was pared by 3 bases and J by 7 bases, with 14 bases of the junction left unmatched. CDR3 sequence reads: CASSFGSVAGKEEQYF. DNA for the CDR3: TGTGCCAGCAGTTTCGGCTCGGTAGCGGGAAAAGAGGAGCAGTACTTC.

The J gene is TRBJ2-7, the V gene TRBV2, with 10 positions matching TRBD2. CDR1 is SNHLY and CDR2 is FYNNEI in the germline V gene. This CDR3 comprises 16 residues. Trimming at V came to 1 base and at J to 2 bases, leaving 5 bases not matched to a gene. The CDR3 DNA sequence: TGTGCCAGCAGTGAAGGATGGACTAGCGGTCCCTACGAGCAGTACTTC. Translation gives CASSEGWTSGPYEQYF.

The chain has TRBV29-1 and TRBJ2-3, with D tentatively TRBD1 (5 bases). The germline V gene has CDR1 SQVTM and CDR2 ANQGSEA. The CDR3 is 13 residues long. Trimming left V 4 bases short and J 3 bases short, with 11 bases between. The CDR3 protein is CSVAGRATDTQYF. The CDR3 nucleotides read TGCAGCGTTGCTGGCAGGGCAACAGATACGCAGTATTTT.

This clonotype has ten or more counts. This chain links TRBV29-1 with TRBJ2-3, with 7 bases matching TRBD1. The germline V gene has CDR1 SQVTM and CDR2 ANQGSEA. This CDR3 is 15 amino acids long. V lost 7 bases, J lost 4 bases, and 14 bases stayed unmatched. CDR3 nucleotide sequence: TGCAGCGCCGAAGGGGGCGGTGCGAGTCCAGATACGCAGTATTTT. Translating gives CSAEGGGASPDTQYF.